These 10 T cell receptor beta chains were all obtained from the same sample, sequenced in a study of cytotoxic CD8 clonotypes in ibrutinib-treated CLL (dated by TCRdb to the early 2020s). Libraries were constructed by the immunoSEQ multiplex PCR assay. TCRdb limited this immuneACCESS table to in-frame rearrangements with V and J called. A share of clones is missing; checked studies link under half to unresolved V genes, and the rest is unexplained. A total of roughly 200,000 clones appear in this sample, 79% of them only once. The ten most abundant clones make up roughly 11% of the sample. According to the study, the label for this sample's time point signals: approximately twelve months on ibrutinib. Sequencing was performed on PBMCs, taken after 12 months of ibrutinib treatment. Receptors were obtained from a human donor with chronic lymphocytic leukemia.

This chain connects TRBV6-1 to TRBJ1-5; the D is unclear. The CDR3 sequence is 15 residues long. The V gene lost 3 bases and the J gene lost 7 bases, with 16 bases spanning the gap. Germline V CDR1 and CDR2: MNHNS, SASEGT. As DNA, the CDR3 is TGTGCCAGCAGTGATAATTGGGGTCTCGGGCAGCCCCAGCATTTT. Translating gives CASSDNWGLGQPQHF.

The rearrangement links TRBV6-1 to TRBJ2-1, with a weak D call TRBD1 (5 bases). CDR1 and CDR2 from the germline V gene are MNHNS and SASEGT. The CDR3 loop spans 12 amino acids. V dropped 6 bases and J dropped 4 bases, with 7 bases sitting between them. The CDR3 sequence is CASRQGYNEQFF. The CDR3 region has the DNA TGTGCCAGCAGGCAGGGTTACAATGAGCAGTTCTTC.

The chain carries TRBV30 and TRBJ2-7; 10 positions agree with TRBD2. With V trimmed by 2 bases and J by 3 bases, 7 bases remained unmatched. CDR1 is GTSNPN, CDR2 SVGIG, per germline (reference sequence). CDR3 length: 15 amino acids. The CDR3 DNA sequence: TGTGCCTGGAGTTTTTTAGCGGGGGGCCGCTACGAGCAGTACTTC. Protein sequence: CAWSFLAGGRYEQYF.

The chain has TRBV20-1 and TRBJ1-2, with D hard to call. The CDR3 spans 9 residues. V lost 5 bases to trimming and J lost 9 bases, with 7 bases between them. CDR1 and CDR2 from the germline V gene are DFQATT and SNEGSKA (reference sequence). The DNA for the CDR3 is TGCAGTGCTCCCGGGAGCTACACCTTC. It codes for CSAPGSYTF.

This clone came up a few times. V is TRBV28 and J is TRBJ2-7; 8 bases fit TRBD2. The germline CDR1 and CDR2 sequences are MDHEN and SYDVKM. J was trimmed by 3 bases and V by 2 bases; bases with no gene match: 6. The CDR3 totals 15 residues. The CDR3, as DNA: TGTGCCAGCAGTTTAGCCGCGGGAGGTAACTACGAGCAGTACTTC. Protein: CASSLAAGGNYEQYF.

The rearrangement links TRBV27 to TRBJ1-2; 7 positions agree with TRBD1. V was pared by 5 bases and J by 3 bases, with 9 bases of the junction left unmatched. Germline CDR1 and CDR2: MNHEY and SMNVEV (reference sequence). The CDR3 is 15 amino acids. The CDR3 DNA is TGTGCCAGCAGTCCCCTGGACAGGACCTACTATGGCTACACCTTC. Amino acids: CASSPLDRTYYGYTF.

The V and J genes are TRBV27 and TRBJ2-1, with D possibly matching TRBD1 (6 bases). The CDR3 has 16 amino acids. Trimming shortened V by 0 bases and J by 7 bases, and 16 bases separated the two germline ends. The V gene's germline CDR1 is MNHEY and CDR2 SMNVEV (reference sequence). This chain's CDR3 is CASSLSFRTAQNEQFF. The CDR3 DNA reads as TGTGCCAGCAGTTTATCGTTCAGGACAGCCCAAAATGAGCAGTTCTTC.

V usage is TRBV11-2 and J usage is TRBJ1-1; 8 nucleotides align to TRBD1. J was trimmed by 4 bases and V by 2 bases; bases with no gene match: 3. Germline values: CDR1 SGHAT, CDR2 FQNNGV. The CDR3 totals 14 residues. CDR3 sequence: CASSLNDRGTEAFF. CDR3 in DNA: TGTGCCAGCAGCTTAAATGACAGGGGCACTGAAGCTTTCTTT.

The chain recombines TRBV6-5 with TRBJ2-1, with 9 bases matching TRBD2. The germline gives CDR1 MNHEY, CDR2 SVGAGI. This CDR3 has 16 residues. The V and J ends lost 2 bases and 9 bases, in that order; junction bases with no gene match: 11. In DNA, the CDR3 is TGTGCCAGCAGTTACGAGGGCGCGGGGGGGCCCAGTGAGCAGTTCTTC. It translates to CASSYEGAGGPSEQFF.

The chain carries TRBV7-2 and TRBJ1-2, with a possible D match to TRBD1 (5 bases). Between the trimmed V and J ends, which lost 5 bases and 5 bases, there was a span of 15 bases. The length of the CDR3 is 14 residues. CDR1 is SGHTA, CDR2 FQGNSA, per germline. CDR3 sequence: CASSHQDTRYGYTF. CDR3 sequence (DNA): TGTGCCAGCAGCCACCAGGACACCCGATATGGCTACACCTTC.